These 27 T cell receptor beta chains originate from one sample sequenced in a study of blood T cell repertoires in COVID-19. The method was immunoSEQ multiplex PCR; TCRdb's version includes in-frame clones alone and lacks a portion of them. Found here are about 300,000 clones, approximately 88% of them singletons; the top ten hold around 1.6%. The sample comprised peripheral blood. These receptors were taken from a young woman with COVID-19, enrolled during active disease.

This chain connects TRBV7-9 to TRBJ2-6, with 8 positions matching TRBD1. Germline V gives CDR1 SEHNR, CDR2 FQNEAQ (reference sequence). Trimming took 3 bases from V and 0 from J; bases not matched to a gene: 7. The CDR3 has 18 residues. CDR3 DNA sequence: TGTGCCAGCAGCTTCCCGGGACAGGAGTTCTCTGGGGCCAACGTCCTGACTTTC. Its translation: CASSFPGQEFSGANVLTF.

The CDR3 is CASRYGTANQPQHF. The CDR3 DNA follows: TGTGCCAGCAGGTACGGGACAGCAAATCAGCCCCAGCATTTT. The chain joins TRBV5-5 to TRBJ1-5; 7 bases fit TRBD1. The V and J ends lost 5 bases and 4 bases, in that order; junction bases with no gene match: 6. This CDR3 contains 14 residues. Germline CDR1 is SGHKS and CDR2 is YYEKEE (reference sequence).

This clone came up once. CDR3 nucleotide sequence: TGTGCCAGCACCTCGGGTGAAACAGATACGCAGTATTTT. Encoded protein: CASTSGETDTQYF. The rearrangement joins TRBV2 to TRBJ2-3, with D unclear. This CDR3 spans 13 amino acids. Trimming stripped 7 bases from V and 3 bases from J, with 11 bases between. The germline V gene encodes CDR1 SNHLY and CDR2 FYNNEI.

V gene TRBV4-1 combines with J gene TRBJ1-1, with a weak D call TRBD1 (6 bases). CDR1 is MGHRA and CDR2 is YSYEKL in the germline V gene. This CDR3 is 15 amino acids long. Deletions cut 2 bases from V and 3 bases from J, with 13 bases between. CDR3 bases: TGCGCCAGCAGCCAACTTTACAGGGTTGACACTGAAGCTTTCTTT. This codes for CASSQLYRVDTEAFF.

The chain couples TRBV18 to TRBJ2-3; no reliable D call. The V end lost 4 bases, the J end lost 5 bases, and 7 bases lay between the germline ends. Germline CDR1 is KGHSH and CDR2 is LQKENI. The CDR3 contains 12 residues. CDR3 amino acids: CASSRPIDTQYF. CDR3 coding DNA: TGTGCCAGCTCACGACCTATAGATACGCAGTATTTT. Complete variable domain (other parts from reference TRBV18 and TRBJ2-3): NAGVMQNPRHLVRRRGQEARLRCSPMKGHSHVYWYRQLPEEGLKFMVYLQKENIIDESGMPKERFSAEFPKEGPSILRIQQVVRGDSAAYFCASSRPIDTQYFGPGTRLTVL.

The chain uses TRBV6-5 and TRBJ2-5, with D possibly being TRBD2 (5 bases). Looked up from germline, CDR1 is MNHEY and CDR2 is SVGAGI. The CDR3 runs to 15 residues. Trimming removed 5 bases from V and 1 base from J, with 14 bases in between. The chain's CDR3 is CASSLTGVSQETQYF. The CDR3, as DNA: TGTGCCAGCAGTCTAACCGGGGTCAGCCAAGAGACCCAGTACTTC.

This clone came up once. CDR3 loop: CASSSSADTQYF. In nucleotides, the CDR3 is TGTGCCAGCAGCTCAAGCGCCGATACGCAGTATTTT. The chain employs TRBV11-3 and TRBJ2-3; D gene ambiguous. The CDR3 contains 12 residues. Germline V gene sequence: CDR1 SGHNT, CDR2 YENEEA. Trimming cost V 4 bases and J 6 bases, with 8 bases left between them.

This chain uses TRBV2 with TRBJ2-1; 7 nucleotides agree with TRBD1. The CDR3 runs 15 residues. Per the germline V gene, CDR1 is SNHLY and CDR2 is FYNNEI. V trimming: 7 bases; J trimming: 0 bases; junction bases outside the gene matches: 6. This chain's CDR3 is CASTADRSSYNEQFF. CDR3 in DNA: TGTGCCAGCACCGCGGACAGGAGCTCCTACAATGAGCAGTTCTTC.

The CDR3 region is CASSLSGLAGGPGTDTQYF. In DNA, the CDR3 is TGTGCCAGCAGTTTATCGGGACTAGCGGGGGGCCCGGGCACAGATACGCAGTATTTT. The chain joins TRBV27 to TRBJ2-3, with 15 bases aligning to TRBD2. Germline V gene lookup returns CDR1 MNHEY and CDR2 SMNVEV (reference sequence). The V segment lost 0 bases and the J segment 1 base; nucleotides outside the gene matches: 5. This CDR3 contains 19 residues.

A single count supports this clone. The CDR3 DNA reads as TGTGCCAGCCGCCCGGGACAGAAGCTTAGAAAACTGTTTTTT. Its translation is CASRPGQKLRKLFF. The gene calls are TRBV6-5 and TRBJ1-4, with 7 bases lining up with TRBD1. Losses at the gene ends were 8 bases for V and 10 bases for J; bases not matched to a gene: 13. The germline V gene has CDR1 MNHEY and CDR2 SVGAGI. This CDR3 has 14 residues.

The chain links TRBV24-1 to TRBJ1-6, with D unclear. This CDR3 is 15 amino acids long. V lost 3 bases and J lost 10, with 15 bases in between. Germline V lookup: CDR1 KGHDR, CDR2 SFDVKD. CDR3 sequence (DNA): TGTGCCACCAGTGATGGGCAGTTTGAGTACTCACCCCTCCACTTT. Translating gives CATSDGQFEYSPLHF.

This chain joins TRBV5-1 and TRBJ1-1; D is possibly TRBD1 (6 bases). Per the germline V gene, CDR1 is SGHRS and CDR2 is YFSETQ. V lost 4 bases to trimming and J lost 2 bases, with 12 bases between them. There are 14 residues in the CDR3. CDR3 residues: CASSLDSFNTEAFF. The CDR3 coding sequence is TGCGCCAGCAGCCTGGACAGTTTCAACACTGAAGCTTTCTTT.

Written as DNA, the CDR3 is TGTGCCAGCAGCTTAGCTCTAACCCCCTACAATGAGCAGTTCTTC. It codes for CASSLALTPYNEQFF. The rearrangement links TRBV7-2 to TRBJ2-1; D not resolved. CDR3 length: 15 amino acids. Germline CDR1 is SGHTA and CDR2 is FQGNSA. V shed 0 bases and J shed 2 bases, with 8 bases lying between them.

CDR3 region: CASSLQGARNEQFF. The DNA for the CDR3 is TGTGCCAGCAGTTTACAGGGGGCGCGGAATGAGCAGTTCTTC. The chain combines TRBV28 with TRBJ2-1; 8 bases line up with TRBD1. The germline V gene encodes CDR1 MDHEN and CDR2 SYDVKM. Unmatched junction bases numbered 4, after V lost 2 bases and J lost 7 bases. The CDR3 spans 14 residues.

The chain employs TRBV7-8 and TRBJ2-7, with TRBD1 matching over 11 bases. CDR1 SGHVS and CDR2 FQNEAQ come from the germline V gene. The CDR3 extends over 13 amino acids. V was clipped by 5 bases and J by 6 bases; unmatched bases: 3. CDR3: CASSRDRGGEQYV. CDR3 in DNA: TGTGCCAGCAGCCGGGACAGGGGGGGCGAGCAGTACGTC.

The CDR3 loop is CASSYSLAGNTNTGELFF. The CDR3, as DNA: TGTGCCAGTAGTTACAGTCTAGCGGGGAACACGAACACCGGGGAGCTGTTTTTT. The rearrangement joins TRBV19 to TRBJ2-2, with 9 nucleotides matching TRBD2. J was trimmed by 0 bases and V by 5 bases; bases with no gene match: 10. Germline V gene data show CDR1 as LNHDA and CDR2 as SQIVND (reference sequence). This CDR3 is built from 18 residues. Filled out from reference TRBV19 and TRBJ2-2, the complete variable domain reads DGGITQSPKYLFRKEGQNVTLSCEQNLNHDAMYWYRQDPGQGLRLIYYSQIVNDFQKGDIAEGYSVSREKKESFPLTVTSAQKNPTAFYLCASSYSLAGNTNTGELFFGEGSRLTVL.

About this clone: Here the CDR3 omits its conserved ending phenylalanine or tryptophan, so a read error is the likely source. The DNA is left out, because the CDR3 cannot be placed on it with certainty; the CDR3 is given as TCRdb lists it. V and J are TRBV6-4 and TRBJ1-3. A total of 9 residues make up the CDR3, ends included. Germline V gives CDR1 MRHNA, CDR2 SNTAGT. The CDR3 is CASSPIRGI.

CDR3 sequence: CASSDIGLAIFKELFF. As DNA, the CDR3 is TGTGCCAGCAGTGATATAGGTCTAGCAATATTCAAAGAACTGTTTTTT. V is TRBV6-1 and J is TRBJ1-4; no reliable D call. Germline lookup yields CDR1 MNHNS and CDR2 SASEGT. V was pared by 3 bases and J by 12 bases, with 23 bases between. This CDR3 has 16 amino acids.

V and J are TRBV5-6 and TRBJ1-2; 8 nucleotides line up with TRBD1. The CDR3 covers 11 residues. With 4 bases clipped from V and 8 bases from J, the junction kept 1 base outside the gene matches. Per the germline V gene, CDR1 is SGHDT and CDR2 is YYEEEE. CDR3 region: CASSRDRGYTF. For the CDR3, the DNA is TGTGCCAGCAGCAGGGACAGGGGCTACACCTTC.

The chain couples TRBV27 to TRBJ1-1, with 9 bases that match TRBD1. Per germline, CDR1 MNHEY and CDR2 SMNVEV (reference sequence). The CDR3 sequence is 14 residues long. The ends lost 5 bases at V and 0 bases at J; junction bases unmatched: 1. The CDR3 bases are TGTGCCAGCAGTAGGACAGGGGTGAACACTGAAGCTTTCTTT. It specifies CASSRTGVNTEAFF.

The genes are TRBV5-5 and TRBJ1-2, with unresolved D. The germline CDR1 and CDR2 sequences are SGHKS and YYEKEE (reference sequence). The CDR3 extends over 13 amino acids. V was pared by 0 bases and J by 1 base, with 4 bases between. The CDR3 region has the DNA TGTGCCAGCAGCTTGGACAGTAACTATGGCTACACCTTC. Protein product: CASSLDSNYGYTF. The full variable domain, in which reference TRBV5-5 and TRBJ1-2 provide the parts outside the CDR3, is DAGVTQSPTHLIKTRGQQVTLRCSPISGHKSVSWYQQVLGQGPQFIFQYYEKEERGRGNFPDRFSARQFPNYSSELNVNALLLGDSALYLCASSLDSNYGYTFGSGTRLTVV.

The CDR3 reads CASSFRDRGNYGYTF. The CDR3 DNA reads TGTGCCAGCAGCTTCCGGGACAGGGGGAACTATGGCTACACCTTC. V is TRBV5-4 and J is TRBJ1-2; TRBD1 agrees at 11 bases. Per the germline V gene, CDR1 is SGHNT and CDR2 is YYREEE (reference sequence). J lost 2 bases, V lost 2 bases, and 2 bases had no gene match. The CDR3 totals 15 residues.

This chain joins TRBV18 and TRBJ1-3; 7 bases are a match to TRBD1. With 3 bases clipped from V and 6 bases from J, the junction kept 8 bases outside the gene matches. Germline V gives CDR1 KGHSH, CDR2 LQKENI. The CDR3 is 15 amino acids. The CDR3: CASSPRTGDSNTIYF. The CDR3 nucleotides read TGTGCCAGCTCACCGCGGACAGGCGACTCAAACACCATATATTTT. Full variable domain (missing parts from reference TRBV18 and TRBJ1-3): NAGVMQNPRHLVRRRGQEARLRCSPMKGHSHVYWYRQLPEEGLKFMVYLQKENIIDESGMPKERFSAEFPKEGPSILRIQQVVRGDSAAYFCASSPRTGDSNTIYFGEGSWLTVV.

This chain links TRBV12-3 or TRBV12-4 with TRBJ1-2, with TRBD1 identical over 7 bases. V was clipped by 2 bases and J by 8 bases; unmatched bases: 2. This CDR3 region has 12 residues. For the CDR3, the DNA is TGTGCCAGCAGTTTAACAGGGGACGGCTACACCTTC. Translated, it gives CASSLTGDGYTF.

About this clone: The missing conserved phenylalanine or tryptophan at the end of this CDR3 makes a read error likely. The DNA is omitted, as the CDR3 cannot be located on it reliably, and the CDR3 follows TCRdb's listing. The chain uses TRBV2 and TRBJ1-1; TRBD1 is taken as the D call from the table, unchecked against the DNA. CDR1 SNHLY and CDR2 FYNNEI come from the germline V gene. From its first to its last residue, the CDR3 has 14 amino acids. CDR3 sequence reads: CASSEKSNRGLGLL.

The chain recombines TRBV5-4 with TRBJ2-7; a weak D match, TRBD1 (6 bases). Germline V lookup: CDR1 SGHNT, CDR2 YYREEE (reference sequence). The CDR3 is 13 amino acids. The V end lost 3 bases, the J end lost 2 bases, and 9 bases lay between the germline ends. CDR3 sequence reads: CASSWAGAYEQYF. CDR3 nucleotide sequence: TGTGCCAGCAGCTGGGCAGGGGCCTACGAGCAGTACTTC.

The chain combines TRBV19 with TRBJ1-5; D unclear. The length of the CDR3 is 10 residues. CDR1 is LNHDA and CDR2 is SQIVND in the germline V gene (reference sequence). The CDR3 DNA reads TGTGGGGCAGGCAATCAGCCCCAGCATTTT. Translated: CGAGNQPQHF.